The 27 T cell receptor beta chains in this list originate from one sample, sequenced in a study of identical twins (dated by TCRdb to between 2015 and 2016). Library prep was done by 5' RACE. The listed sequencing device is Illumina HiSeq 2000. In-frame beta chains were kept once TCRdb had trimmed the public reads at Q25 with fastp and called clones with MiXCR. A single entry per CDR3 protein holds the most common genes and DNA from its merged rows. The sample data list nearly 900,000 distinct CDR3 sequences, and over 9% of these were observed just once. Around 1.6% of the sample is in the top ten clones. These data also featured in a second study, about yellow fever vaccine responses in identical twins.

The sequenced sample consisted of PBMCs. The receptors come from a woman aged 18-29 years in good health.

The gene calls are TRBV12-3 or TRBV12-4 and TRBJ2-5, with 9 bases lining up with TRBD1. This CDR3 spans 16 amino acids. The V gene end was trimmed by 5 bases and the J gene end by 6 bases; junction bases not matched to a gene: 13. Here the CDR3 DNA reads TGTGCCAGCAGTGCCCGTTGGGGACAGGGTTTAAAGACCCAGTACTTC. This encodes CASSARWGQGLKTQYF.

This clonotype was counted at least ten times. This chain uses TRBV9 with TRBJ2-1, with 9 bases fitting TRBD1. V trimming: 0 bases; J trimming: 4 bases; junction bases outside the gene matches: 5. Germline CDR1 is SGDLS and CDR2 is YYNGEE. The CDR3 extends over 16 amino acids. The CDR3 sequence: CASSVVDRGVYNEQFF. In nucleotides, the CDR3 is TGTGCCAGCAGCGTAGTGGACAGGGGCGTATACAATGAGCAGTTCTTC.

This clonotype has ten or more counts. V is TRBV12-3 or TRBV12-4 and J is TRBJ1-5; TRBD1 matches at 9 bases. The CDR3 is 16 amino acids. V gave up 6 bases and J gave up 6 bases; unmatched junction bases: 12. Here the CDR3 reads CASRPDRGRGGQPQHF. The CDR3 region has the DNA TGTGCCAGCAGACCCGACAGGGGGAGAGGAGGTCAGCCCCAGCATTTT.

V gene TRBV10-3 combines with J gene TRBJ2-1, with 13 positions matching TRBD2. CDR1 is ENHRY, CDR2 SYGVKD, per germline. V was clipped by 2 bases and J by 6 bases; unmatched bases: 4. This CDR3 comprises 16 residues. In nucleotides, the CDR3 is TGTGCCATCAGTGAGATGGGACTAGCGGGGATCAATGAGCAGTTCTTC. Amino acid sequence: CAISEMGLAGINEQFF.

This clonotype was picked up a small number of times. Here the CDR3 reads CASSHTGLAEHYNEQFF. CDR3 sequence (DNA): TGCGCCAGCAGTCACACGGGACTAGCGGAACACTACAATGAGCAGTTCTTC. This chain connects TRBV23-1 to TRBJ2-1, with 11 positions matching TRBD2. TRBV23-1 is sorted into the ORF group, with uncertain function. The CDR3 spans 17 residues. V was pared by 3 bases and J by 3 bases, with 7 bases of the junction left unmatched.

This chain uses TRBV27 with TRBJ2-2, with D possibly TRBD2 on 6 matching bases. Germline V gives CDR1 MNHEY, CDR2 SMNVEV (reference sequence). The CDR3 has 14 amino acids. V was cut by 7 bases and J by 6 bases, with 15 bases left in between. The CDR3 DNA is TGTGCCAGCACCCCCGGGAGTAGCGCCGGGGAGCTGTTTTTT. Its protein is CASTPGSSAGELFF.

This clonotype appeared a single time. The chain carries TRBV24-1 and TRBJ2-1; 10 bases line up with TRBD2. CDR1 is KGHDR and CDR2 is SFDVKD in the germline V gene. The CDR3 has 16 amino acids. The V gene end was trimmed by 3 bases and the J gene end by 6 bases; junction bases not matched to a gene: 7. CDR3 protein: CATSDQWLAGVNEQFF. The CDR3 region has the DNA TGTGCCACCAGTGATCAGTGGCTAGCGGGAGTCAATGAGCAGTTCTTC.

In this sample, this clonotype turned up a few times. The V and J genes are TRBV20-1 and TRBJ1-5; D not certain. Germline assignment: CDR1 DFQATT and CDR2 SNEGSKA (reference sequence). Between the trimmed V and J ends, which lost 3 bases and 10 bases, there was a span of 7 bases. The CDR3 is 10 residues long. The DNA for the CDR3 is TGCAGTGCTAGCCCCCAACCCCAGCATTTT. Its protein is CSASPQPQHF.

The sample holds many counts of this clonotype. This chain links TRBV9 with TRBJ1-1; D possibly corresponds to TRBD1 (6 bases). The CDR3 has 15 amino acids. Germline loops: CDR1 SGDLS, CDR2 YYNGEE. The V end lost 4 bases, the J end lost 0 bases, and 13 bases lay between the germline ends. CDR3 coding DNA: TGTGCCAGCAGCCACCCGGACAGCTTGAACACTGAAGCTTTCTTT. Translated, it gives CASSHPDSLNTEAFF.

A few counts support this clonotype. The chain links TRBV14 to TRBJ2-3, with 7 bases matching TRBD2. The CDR3 consists of 16 residues. Germline V gene data show CDR1 as SGHDN and CDR2 as FVKESK. The trim removed 1 base at V and 4 bases at J, leaving 8 bases unmatched. In DNA, the CDR3 is TGTGCCAGCAGCCAAGTGTGGGCGGGAGCATCAGATACGCAGTATTTT. This encodes CASSQVWAGASDTQYF.

This rearrangement joins TRBV14 to TRBJ1-4, with D tentatively TRBD1 (6 bases). The V end was cut by 3 bases, the J end by 3 bases, with 11 bases between. Germline-derived CDR1 and CDR2 are SGHDN and FVKESK. This CDR3 contains 15 residues. The CDR3 coding sequence is TGTGCCAGCAGCCACTTGACAGGTCCTAATGAAAAACTGTTTTTT. Translated, it gives CASSHLTGPNEKLFF.

The rearrangement uses TRBV10-1 and TRBJ2-3; possible D gene TRBD2, 5 bases. V was clipped by 4 bases and J by 0 bases, with 8 bases between them. Germline V CDR1 and CDR2: WNHNN, SYGVQD (reference sequence). The CDR3 length is 14 residues. CDR3: CASSVLASTDTQYF. The CDR3 DNA is TGCGCCAGCAGTGTGCTAGCCAGCACAGATACGCAGTATTTT.

The chain employs TRBV27 and TRBJ2-1; no clear D. V lost 7 bases to trimming and J lost 5 bases, with 6 bases between them. There are 11 residues in the CDR3. Germline lookup yields CDR1 MNHEY and CDR2 SMNVEV (reference sequence). In nucleotides, the CDR3 is TGTGCCAGCACGTCCCACAATGAGCAGTTCTTC. This sequence encodes CASTSHNEQFF.

This clonotype was found a few times. V is TRBV6-5 and J is TRBJ1-1; D remains ambiguous. Germline V gene data show CDR1 as MNHEY and CDR2 as SVGAGI. The CDR3 is 14 residues long. Trimming pared 2 bases from V and 1 base from J, leaving 8 bases between. The CDR3 reads CASSYPQTNTEAFF. The CDR3 bases are TGTGCCAGCAGTTACCCCCAGACGAACACTGAAGCTTTCTTT.

V gene TRBV5-1 combines with J gene TRBJ2-7, with 7 bases aligning to TRBD2. Looked up from germline, CDR1 is SGHRS and CDR2 is YFSETQ. After removal of 4 bases from V and 6 bases from J, the junction contained 10 bases not matched to a gene. There are 14 residues in the CDR3. The CDR3 nucleotides read TGCGCCAGCAGCCCCCGGGACTACCTCTCCGAGCAGTACTTC. Protein sequence: CASSPRDYLSEQYF.

This clonotype was seen more than once but under ten times. The rearrangement links TRBV9 to TRBJ2-5; 7 bases are shared with TRBD1. This CDR3 spans 14 amino acids. V lost 4 bases, J lost 2 bases, and 5 bases stayed unmatched. Germline values: CDR1 SGDLS, CDR2 YYNGEE. The CDR3, as DNA: TGTGCCAGCAGCTCCGGACAGGATCAAGAGACCCAGTACTTC. Protein sequence: CASSSGQDQETQYF.

This clonotype was recorded at least ten times. The chain carries TRBV3-1 and TRBJ2-1; the D gene is possibly TRBD2 (6 bases). V lost 7 bases and J 6 bases, leaving 10 bases between the germline ends. CDR3 length equals 12 residues. The V gene's germline CDR1 is LGHDT and CDR2 YNNKEL (reference sequence). Written as DNA, the CDR3 is TGTGCCAGCACTCACGGGGGCAATGAGCAGTTCTTC. Its translation is CASTHGGNEQFF.

This clonotype was observed a handful of times. The chain employs TRBV5-1 and TRBJ1-2; 7 bases map to TRBD1. The CDR3 has 15 amino acids. CDR1 SGHRS and CDR2 YFSETQ come from the germline V gene. V shed 2 bases and J 3 bases; nucleotides not matched to a gene: 7. The CDR3, as DNA: TGCGCCAGCAGCTTAGGACAGGTCGGTTACTATGGCTACACCTTC. This translates into CASSLGQVGYYGYTF.

This clonotype has more than one count but fewer than ten. This chain uses TRBV7-3 with TRBJ2-1; either TRBD1 or TRBD2 may supply D (6 bases each). Trimming left V 2 bases short and J 5 bases short, with 19 bases between. CDR3 length: 17 amino acids. The germline V gene encodes CDR1 SGHTA and CDR2 FQGTGA. The DNA of the CDR3 is TGTGCCAGCAGCTTATTAGGGGGGCCCTATACAGACAATGAGCAGTTCTTC. This encodes CASSLLGGPYTDNEQFF. Supplemented by reference TRBV7-3 and TRBJ2-1, the full variable domain reads GAGVSQTPSNKVTEKGKYVELRCDPISGHTALYWYRQSLGQGPEFLIYFQGTGAADDSGLPNDRFFAVRPEGSVSTLKIQRTERGDSAVYLCASSLLGGPYTDNEQFFGPGTRLTVL.

This clonotype was seen ten or more times. The gene calls are TRBV28 and TRBJ1-5; D unclear. Germline V gene lookup returns CDR1 MDHEN and CDR2 SYDVKM. Trimming pared 3 bases from V and 3 bases from J, leaving 9 bases between. The length of the CDR3 is 14 residues. The CDR3 sequence: CASSFSGLNQPQHF. DNA for the CDR3: TGTGCCAGCAGTTTTTCAGGACTCAATCAGCCCCAGCATTTT.

This clonotype was detected ten times or more. The chain combines TRBV25-1 with TRBJ1-5; D is unclear. V was pared by 10 bases and J by 7 bases, with 11 bases between. Germline-derived CDR1 and CDR2 are MGHDK and SYGVNS. CDR3 length: 11 amino acids. The CDR3 nucleotides are TGTGCCACTAAAGAGGACCAGCCCCAGCATTTT. Protein: CATKEDQPQHF.

In this sample, this clonotype turned up a few times. V usage is TRBV3-1 and J usage is TRBJ1-1; D gene uncertain. V lost 0 bases to trimming and J lost 6 bases, with 14 bases between them. This CDR3 region has 15 residues. Per the germline V gene, CDR1 is LGHDT and CDR2 is YNNKEL (reference sequence). In DNA, the CDR3 is TGTGCCAGCAGCCAAGAGGAGGCGGGGAGATCTGAAGCTTTCTTT. It specifies CASSQEEAGRSEAFF.

On this clonotype: This may arise from a read error, as a much more abundant clone is one base away. The rearrangement links TRBV5-5 to TRBJ2-2, with 9 bases fitting TRBD2. CDR1 is SGHKS and CDR2 is YYEKEE in the germline V gene (reference sequence). The V and J ends lost 4 bases and 1 base, in that order; junction bases with no gene match: 2. The CDR3 is 15 residues long. CDR3 sequence (DNA): TGTGCCAGCAGCCGGACTAGCGTGAACACCGGGGAGCTGTTTTTT. Its translation is CASSRTSVNTGELFF. Looking up the rest from reference TRBV5-5 and TRBJ2-2 gives the full variable domain: DAGVTQSPTHLIKTRGQQVTLRCSPISGHKSVSWYQQVLGQGPQFIFQYYEKEERGRGNFPDRFSARQFPNYSSELNVNALLLGDSALYLCASSRTSVNTGELFFGEGSRLTVL.

The genes are TRBV3-1 and TRBJ2-3, with D perhaps matching TRBD2 (6 bases). V was shortened by 0 bases and J by 8 bases, with 15 bases between the two germline ends. CDR1 is LGHDT and CDR2 is YNNKEL in the germline V gene (reference sequence). This CDR3 comprises 15 residues. CDR3 amino acids: CASSQDWPGDPTQYF. CDR3 in DNA: TGTGCCAGCAGCCAAGATTGGCCGGGGGACCCTACGCAGTATTTT.

This clonotype was picked up a small number of times. This chain joins TRBV10-3 and TRBJ2-7; 8 nucleotides line up with TRBD2. The CDR3 runs 13 residues. J was trimmed by 3 bases and V by 5 bases; bases with no gene match: 3. Germline CDR1 is ENHRY and CDR2 is SYGVKD. The CDR3 coding sequence is TGTGCCATCAGTCCCGGGGGGGACTACGAGCAGTACGTC. Amino acid sequence: CAISPGGDYEQYV.

This clonotype occurred a few times. CDR3 in DNA: TGTGCCAGCAGCCCCACAATGACGAGGGGTAATGAGCAGTTCTTC. Translating it yields CASSPTMTRGNEQFF. The V call is TRBV7-9, the J call TRBJ2-1, with D perhaps being TRBD1 or TRBD2 (5 bases each). V was cut by 5 bases and J by 7 bases, with 18 bases left in between. Germline V gene lookup returns CDR1 SEHNR and CDR2 FQNEAQ (reference sequence). There are 15 residues in the CDR3.

This clonotype was detected a few times. V usage is TRBV10-2 and J usage is TRBJ1-1; D gene uncertain. Trimming took off 6 bases at V and 1 base at J, with 12 bases between the two ends. This CDR3 is built from 14 residues. From germline, CDR1 is WSHSY and CDR2 SAAADI. The CDR3: CASSERVRNTEAFF. CDR3 coding DNA: TGCGCCAGCAGCGAGAGGGTACGGAACACTGAAGCTTTCTTT.